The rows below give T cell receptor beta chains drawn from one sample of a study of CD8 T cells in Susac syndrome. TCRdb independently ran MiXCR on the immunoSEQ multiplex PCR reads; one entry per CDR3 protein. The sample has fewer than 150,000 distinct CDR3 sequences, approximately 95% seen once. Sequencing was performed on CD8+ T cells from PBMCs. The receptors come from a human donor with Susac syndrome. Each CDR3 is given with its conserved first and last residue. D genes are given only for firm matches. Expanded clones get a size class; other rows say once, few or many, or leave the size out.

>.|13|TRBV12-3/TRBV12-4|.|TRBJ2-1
CASSLYLAGEQFF
TGTGCCAGCAGTTTGTATTTAGCTGGGGAGCAGTTCTTC
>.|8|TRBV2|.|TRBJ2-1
CASSEQFF
TGTGCCAGCAGTGAGCAGTTCTTC
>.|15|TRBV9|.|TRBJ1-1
CASSVVMGLNTEAFF
TGTGCCAGCAGCGTCGTAATGGGGCTGAACACTGAAGCTTTCTTT
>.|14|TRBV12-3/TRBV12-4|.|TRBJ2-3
CATERADRTDTQYF
TGTGCCACCGAGAGGGCGGACCGCACAGATACGCAGTATTTT
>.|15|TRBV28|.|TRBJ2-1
CASSLEGHSPREQFF
TGTGCCAGCAGTTTAGAGGGACATTCTCCTCGGGAGCAGTTCTTC
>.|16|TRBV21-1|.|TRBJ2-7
CAGNEPGTGVPLEQYF
TGTGCCGGAAACGAACCCGGGACAGGGGTCCCACTGGAGCAGTACTTC
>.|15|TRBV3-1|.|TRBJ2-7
CASSQERTADWEQYF
TGTGCCAGCAGCCAAGAGAGGACAGCCGACTGGGAGCAGTACTTC
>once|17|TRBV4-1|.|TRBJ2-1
CASSHRSAGLSNNEQFF
TGCGCCAGCAGCCATAGATCGGCCGGACTGTCTAACAATGAGCAGTTCTTC
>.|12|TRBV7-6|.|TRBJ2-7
CASSQGTSEQYF
TGTGCCAGCAGCCAGGGTACTAGCGAGCAGTACTTC
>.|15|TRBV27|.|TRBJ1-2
CASTTAEAAIYGYTF
TGTGCCAGCACCACCGCGGAGGCAGCTATCTATGGCTACACCTTC
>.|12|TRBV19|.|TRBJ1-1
CASSIVNTEAFF
TGTGCCAGTAGTATCGTGAACACTGAAGCTTTCTTT
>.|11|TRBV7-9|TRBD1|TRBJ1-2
CACDTGEGYTF
TGTGCCTGCGACACAGGGGAGGGCTACACCTTC
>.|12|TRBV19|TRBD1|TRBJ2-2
CASDRVAGELFF
TGTGCCAGCGACAGGGTTGCGGGGGAGCTGTTTTTT
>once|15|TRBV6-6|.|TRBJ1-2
CASSYSSQSSYGYTF
TGTGCCAGCAGTTACTCTTCTCAGTCATCGTATGGCTACACCTTC
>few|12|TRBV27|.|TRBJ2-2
CASSSYTGELFF
TGTGCCAGCAGTTCCTACACCGGGGAGCTGTTTTTT
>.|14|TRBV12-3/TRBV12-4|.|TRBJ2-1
CASSFWGFNNEQFF
TGTGCCAGCAGTTTTTGGGGTTTTAACAATGAGCAGTTCTTC
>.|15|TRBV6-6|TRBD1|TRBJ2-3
CASSHDRGDSDTQYF
TGTGCCAGCAGCCACGACAGGGGTGATTCAGATACGCAGTATTTT
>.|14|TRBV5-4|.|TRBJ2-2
CASTPPERPGELFF
TGTGCCAGCACCCCGCCGGAGAGACCCGGGGAGCTGTTTTTT
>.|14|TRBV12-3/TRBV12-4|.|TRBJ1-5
CASSTDGSNQPQHF
TGTGCCAGCAGTACAGACGGTAGCAATCAGCCCCAGCATTTT
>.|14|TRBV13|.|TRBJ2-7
CASSLQVLSYEQYF
TGTGCCAGCAGCTTACAGGTCCTCTCCTACGAGCAGTACTTC
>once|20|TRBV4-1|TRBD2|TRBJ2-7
CASSQESYAEGLAGSYEQYF
TGCGCCAGCAGCCAAGAGAGTTACGCGGAAGGGCTAGCGGGTTCCTACGAGCAGTACTTC
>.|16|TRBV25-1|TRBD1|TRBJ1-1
CASSEAQGVSYTEAFF
TGTGCCAGCAGTGAAGCACAGGGGGTATCATACACTGAAGCTTTCTTT
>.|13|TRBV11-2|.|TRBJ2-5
CASKATSQETQYF
TGTGCCAGCAAAGCGACATCTCAAGAGACCCAGTACTTC
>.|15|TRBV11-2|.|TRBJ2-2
CASSFSTDNTGELFF
TGTGCCAGCAGCTTCTCGACAGATAACACCGGGGAGCTGTTTTTT
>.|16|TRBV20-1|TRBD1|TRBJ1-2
CSARGGTGVKRWGYTF
TGCAGTGCTAGAGGCGGGACAGGGGTAAAAAGGTGGGGCTACACCTTC
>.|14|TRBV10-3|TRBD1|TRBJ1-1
CAISPTGDGTEAFF
TGTGCCATCAGTCCGACAGGGGACGGCACTGAAGCTTTCTTT
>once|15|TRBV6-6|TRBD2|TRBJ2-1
CASSYTRGGDNEQFF
TGTGCCAGCAGTTACACTAGGGGAGGGGACAATGAGCAGTTCTTC
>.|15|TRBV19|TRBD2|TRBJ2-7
CASSITSASSYEQYF
TGTGCCAGTAGTATAACTAGCGCAAGCTCCTACGAGCAGTACTTC
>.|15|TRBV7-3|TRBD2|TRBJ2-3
CASSSGVAGVDTQYF
TGTGCCAGCAGCTCGGGGGTAGCGGGAGTGGATACGCAGTATTTT
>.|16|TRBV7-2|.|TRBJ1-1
CASIHEVRDADTEAFF
TGTGCCAGCATTCACGAGGTGAGGGACGCGGACACTGAAGCTTTCTTT
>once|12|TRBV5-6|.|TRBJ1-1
CASRRGFTEAFF
TGTGCCAGCAGGAGGGGGTTCACTGAAGCTTTCTTT
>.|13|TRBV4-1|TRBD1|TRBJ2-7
CASSSDRGDEQYF
TGCGCCAGCAGCTCGGACAGGGGCGACGAGCAGTACTTC
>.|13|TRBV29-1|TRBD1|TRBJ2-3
CSVETGERVTQYF
TGCAGCGTAGAAACAGGGGAGAGGGTTACGCAGTATTTT
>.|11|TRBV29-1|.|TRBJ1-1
CSGTANTEAFF
TGCAGCGGGACAGCGAACACTGAAGCTTTCTTT
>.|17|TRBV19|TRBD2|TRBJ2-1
CASSGTSGGSSYNEQFF
TGTGCCAGTAGTGGGACTAGCGGGGGGAGCTCCTACAATGAGCAGTTCTTC
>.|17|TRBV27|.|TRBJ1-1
CASSAIPPGDVNTEAFF
TGTGCCAGCAGTGCGATACCACCAGGGGATGTGAACACTGAAGCTTTCTTT
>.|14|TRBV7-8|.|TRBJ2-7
CASSLVLDSYEQYF
TGTGCCAGCAGCTTAGTTTTGGACTCCTACGAGCAGTACTTC
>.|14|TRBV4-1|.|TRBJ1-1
CASSQVYGRTEAFF
TGCGCCAGCAGCCAGGTATATGGGCGGACTGAAGCTTTCTTT
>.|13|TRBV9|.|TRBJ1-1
CASSDRPGTEAFF
TGTGCCAGCAGCGATAGACCCGGTACTGAAGCTTTCTTT
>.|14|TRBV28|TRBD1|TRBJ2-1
CASWWTGGRNEQFF
TGTGCCAGCTGGTGGACAGGGGGTCGCAATGAGCAGTTCTTC
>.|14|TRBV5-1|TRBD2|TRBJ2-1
CASSRGLAPTEQFF
TGCGCCAGCAGCCGAGGACTAGCGCCCACCGAGCAGTTCTTC
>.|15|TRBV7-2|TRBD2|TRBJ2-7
CASSRPGGGLDEQYF
TGTGCCAGCAGCCGGCCGGGGGGGGGCTTGGACGAGCAGTACTTC
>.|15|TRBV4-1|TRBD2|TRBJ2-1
CASSQAGGRANEQFF
TGCGCCAGCAGCCAAGCCGGCGGGAGGGCCAATGAGCAGTTCTTC
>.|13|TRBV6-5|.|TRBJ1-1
CASSSNMNTEAFF
TGTGCCAGCAGTTCGAACATGAACACTGAAGCTTTCTTT
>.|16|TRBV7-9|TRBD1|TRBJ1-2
CASSSSGTGGGDGYTF
TGTGCCAGCAGCTCCTCCGGGACAGGGGGCGGGGATGGCTACACCTTC
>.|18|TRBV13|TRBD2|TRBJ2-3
CASSLPRVAGGDTDTQYF
TGTGCCAGCAGCTTGCCTCGAGTAGCGGGAGGGGACACAGATACGCAGTATTTT
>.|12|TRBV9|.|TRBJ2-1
CASAGGNNEQFF
TGTGCCAGCGCCGGAGGAAACAATGAGCAGTTCTTC
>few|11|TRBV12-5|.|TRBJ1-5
CASGPNQPQHF
TGTGCTAGTGGTCCGAATCAGCCCCAGCATTTT
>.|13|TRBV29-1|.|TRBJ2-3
CSVGWERTDTQYF
TGCAGCGTTGGGTGGGAGAGGACAGATACGCAGTATTTT
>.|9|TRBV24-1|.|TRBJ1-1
CATSTEAFF
TGTGCCACCAGTACTGAAGCTTTCTTT
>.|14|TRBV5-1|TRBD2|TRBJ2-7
CASSASGREYEQYF
TGCGCCAGCAGCGCTAGCGGGAGAGAGTACGAGCAGTACTTC
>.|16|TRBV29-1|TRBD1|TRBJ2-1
CSVEESTGMSYNEQFF
TGCAGCGTTGAAGAGTCGACAGGGATGTCCTACAATGAGCAGTTCTTC
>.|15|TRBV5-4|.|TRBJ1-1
CASSSPGSGNTEAFF
TGTGCCAGCAGCTCACCGGGATCGGGGAACACTGAAGCTTTCTTT
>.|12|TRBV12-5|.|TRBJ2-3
CASGLEGDTQYF
TGTGCTAGTGGTTTGGAAGGTGATACGCAGTATTTT
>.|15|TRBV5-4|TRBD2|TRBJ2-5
CASSPREGRQETQYF
TGTGCCAGCAGCCCACGGGAGGGGAGACAAGAGACCCAGTACTTC